This T cell receptor (beta chain) was captured in a study of T cells in localized non-small cell lung cancer. Whole-study results and caveats: Out of the top 100 tumor clones, a median approximately 61 were seen in adjacent lung. Tumor showed lower T cell clonality than uninvolved adjacent lung, where it was highest. The study linked higher blood T cell density to longer overall survival.

In regard to this clone: Its antigen is not known.

Generated by immunoSEQ multiplex PCR, the TCRdb table keeps only in-frame clones and is missing some. The table records tens of thousands of clones, 80% to 90% of them present only once. CDR1 and CDR2 from the germline V gene are MDHEN and SYDVKM. Between the trimmed V and J ends, which lost 5 bases and 13 bases, there was a span of 12 bases. This CDR3 region has 11 residues. The clonotype comes from a man between 40 and 70 years old with stage I squamous cell lung carcinoma. The V call is TRBV28, the J call TRBJ1-5, with a tentative D call TRBD1 (6 bases). The sequences come from peripheral blood, collected before any cancer treatment. The CDR3 nucleotides are TGTGCCAGCAGTATCGGACAGTCTCAGCATTTT. Protein product: CASSIGQSQHF.